The TCR beta chain described here comes from a study of blood T cell repertoires in COVID-19. The CDR3 is 17 amino acids. Germline V gene data show CDR1 as SGHTA and CDR2 as FQGNSA. V dropped 2 bases and J dropped 1 base, with 15 bases sitting between them. TCRdb's copy holds only in-frame clones and misses some; the assay was immunoSEQ multiplex PCR. The repertoire includes 110,000 to 150,000 clones, roughly 80% of them detected once, and roughly 9.2% sits in the top ten. The sequenced sample consisted of PBMCs or T cells enriched from blood (not recorded which). This receptor was identified in a man aged 50-59 years who had recovered from COVID-19. J is TRBJ1-3 and V is TRBV7-2; possible D gene TRBD1, 6 bases. The CDR3 sequence: CASSLLRQDPSGNTIYF. CDR3 DNA sequence: TGTGCCAGCAGCTTATTACGACAGGACCCATCTGGAAACACCATATATTTT. Together with reference TRBV7-2 and TRBJ1-3, the CDR3 gives the full variable domain: GAGVSQSPSNKVTEKGKDVELRCDPISGHTALYWYRQSLGQGLEFLIYFQGNSAPDKSGLPSDRFSAERTGGSVSTLTIQRTQQEDSAVYLCASSLLRQDPSGNTIYFGEGSWLTVV.